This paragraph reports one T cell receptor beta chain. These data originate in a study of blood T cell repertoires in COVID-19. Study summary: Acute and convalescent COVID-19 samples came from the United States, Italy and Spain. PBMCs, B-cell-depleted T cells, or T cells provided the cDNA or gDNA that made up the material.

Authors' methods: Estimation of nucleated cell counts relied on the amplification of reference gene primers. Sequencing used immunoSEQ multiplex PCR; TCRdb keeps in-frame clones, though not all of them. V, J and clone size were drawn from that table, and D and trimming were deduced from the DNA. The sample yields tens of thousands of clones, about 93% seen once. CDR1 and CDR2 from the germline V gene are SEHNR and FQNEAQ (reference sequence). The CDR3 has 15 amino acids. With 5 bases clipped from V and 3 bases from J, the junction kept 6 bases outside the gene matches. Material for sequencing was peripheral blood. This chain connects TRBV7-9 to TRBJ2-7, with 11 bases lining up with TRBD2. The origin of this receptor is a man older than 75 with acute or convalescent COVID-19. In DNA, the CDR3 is TGTGCCAGCAGCCCCCGGACTAGCGGGTTCTACGAGCAGTACTTC. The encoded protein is CASSPRTSGFYEQYF.